This entry concerns a single T cell receptor (beta chain). Germline V CDR1 and CDR2: SGHNT, YENEEA. Trimming took 1 base from V and 1 from J; bases not matched to a gene: 0. The CDR3 runs 15 residues. This sample is drawn from a study of PD-L1 blockade in urothelial cancer. Time point specified: peripheral blood 6 weeks after treatment start. Here immunoSEQ multiplex PCR was the method, and the copy in TCRdb shows in-frame clones only, minus some. Among roughly 120,000 clones listed, around 88% were seen once. V is TRBV11-3 and J is TRBJ2-2; TRBD2 matches at 7 bases. This TCR was sampled from a man in his 60s with urothelial cancer. The material sequenced was PBMCs, taken around atezolizumab (anti-PD-L1) treatment. In DNA, the CDR3 is TGTGCCAGCAGCTTAGCGGGGGGGAACACCGGGGAGCTGTTTTTT. Residues: CASSLAGGNTGELFF.